This T cell receptor beta chain was sequenced during a study of control samples from healthy donors and cancer patients (TCRdb year 2020). The CDR3 spans 14 residues, from the cysteine through the phenylalanine. Only the CDR3 part of the read is kept: 42 bases, read in frame from the first base. At the junction V is shortened by 0 bases and J by 2 bases, with 8 bases in between. The germline V gene sets CDR1 to SGDLS and CDR2 to YYNGEE. Library generation was performed with the immunoSEQ multiplex PCR assay. TCRdb took over this immuneACCESS table, retaining in-frame rearrangements with V and J assigned. Such tables are incomplete; in checked studies, under half of the missing clones stem from an unresolved V gene, and the remainder is unexplained. This sample lists around 170,000 clones; 90% were detected once. Of the sample, roughly 1.5% falls within the top ten clones. With respect to this clone: Its binding antigen is unknown. No clone much larger than this one lies a single base away; base qualities are absent.

The chain is encoded by TRBV9 joined to TRBJ2-5, with TRBD2 perhaps the D gene, on 6 matching bases. The material sequenced was blood. This sequence was found in a woman between 45 and 65 years old in good health. This receptor carries the CDR3 CASSVEAGQETQYF. The DNA sequence is TGTGCCAGCAGCGTAGAGGCGGGGCAAGAGACCCAGTACTTC.